The present T cell receptor (beta chain) was sequenced within a study of shared clonotypes between healthy human individuals. Findings of the study overall: Naive CD4 clonotypes overlapped across a few donors at roughly 5%. Naive subsets, compared against memory subsets, generally had larger estimated richness values.

The assay was carried out at the deep level. Assay: immunoSEQ multiplex PCR; the TCRdb copy retains only in-frame clones and omits some. This table holds approximately 330,000 clones, around 70% found once. J was trimmed by 4 bases and V by 4 bases; bases with no gene match: 10. The CDR3 length is 15 residues. Germline-derived CDR1 and CDR2 are SQVTM and ANQGSEA. In the case of this clone: Its antigen is undetermined.

The TCR originated in a man aged 25 to 45 in good health. Source material: memory CD4+ T cells sorted from blood. Subset in this sample: CD45RA-negative fraction. This chain uses TRBV29-1 with TRBJ1-2; the match to TRBD1 covers 9 bases. The CDR3, as DNA: TGCAGCGTTGGAGGGCTGGGGACAGGGAGCTATGGCTACACCTTC. It translates to CSVGGLGTGSYGYTF.